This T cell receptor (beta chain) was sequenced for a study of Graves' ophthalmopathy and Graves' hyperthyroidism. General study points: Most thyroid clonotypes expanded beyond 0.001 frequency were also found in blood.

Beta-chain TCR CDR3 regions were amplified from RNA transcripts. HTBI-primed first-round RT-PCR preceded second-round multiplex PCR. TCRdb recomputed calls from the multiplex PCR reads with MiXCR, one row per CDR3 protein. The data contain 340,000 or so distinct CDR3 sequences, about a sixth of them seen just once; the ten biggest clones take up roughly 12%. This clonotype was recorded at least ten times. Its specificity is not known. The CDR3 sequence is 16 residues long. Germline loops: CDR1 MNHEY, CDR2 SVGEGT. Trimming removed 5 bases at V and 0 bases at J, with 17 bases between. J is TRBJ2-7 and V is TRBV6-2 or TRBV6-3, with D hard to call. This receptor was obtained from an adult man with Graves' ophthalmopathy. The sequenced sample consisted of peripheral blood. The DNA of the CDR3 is TGTGCCAGCAGTAAAATGAGAGACCCCCGCTCCTACGAGCAGTACTTC. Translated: CASSKMRDPRSYEQYF.